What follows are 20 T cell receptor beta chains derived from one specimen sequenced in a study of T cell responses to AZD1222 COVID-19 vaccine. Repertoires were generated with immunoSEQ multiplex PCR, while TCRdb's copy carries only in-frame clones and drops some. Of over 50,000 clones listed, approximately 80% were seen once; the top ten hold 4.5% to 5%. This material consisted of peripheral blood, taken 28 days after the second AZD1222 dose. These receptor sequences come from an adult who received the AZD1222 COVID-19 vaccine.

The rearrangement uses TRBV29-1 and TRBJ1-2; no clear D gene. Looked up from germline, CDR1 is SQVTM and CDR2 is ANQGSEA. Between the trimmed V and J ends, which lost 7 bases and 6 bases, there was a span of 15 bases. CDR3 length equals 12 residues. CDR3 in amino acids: CSAAVGSDGYTF. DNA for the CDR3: TGCAGCGCGGCGGTAGGTTCGGATGGCTACACCTTC.

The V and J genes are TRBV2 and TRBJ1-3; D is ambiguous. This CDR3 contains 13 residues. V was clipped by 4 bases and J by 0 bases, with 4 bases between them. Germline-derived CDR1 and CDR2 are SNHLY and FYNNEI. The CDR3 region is CASSGGSGNTIYF. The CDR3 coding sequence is TGTGCCAGCAGTGGAGGCTCTGGAAACACCATATATTTT.

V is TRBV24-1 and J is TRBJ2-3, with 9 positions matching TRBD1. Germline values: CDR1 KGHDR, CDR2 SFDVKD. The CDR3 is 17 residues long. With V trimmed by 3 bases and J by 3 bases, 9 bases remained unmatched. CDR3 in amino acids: CATSDRPGTGNTDTQYF. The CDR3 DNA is TGTGCCACCAGTGATAGGCCCGGGACAGGGAATACAGATACGCAGTATTTT.

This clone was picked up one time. The CDR3, as DNA: TGTGCCAGCAGTTTACCTAGAAACACTGAAGCTTTCTTT. Its translation is CASSLPRNTEAFF. The rearrangement uses TRBV28 and TRBJ1-1; D call uncertain. This CDR3 contains 13 residues. The ends were cut back, 2 bases at V and 2 bases at J, with 6 bases in the middle. CDR1 and CDR2 (germline): MDHEN, SYDVKM.

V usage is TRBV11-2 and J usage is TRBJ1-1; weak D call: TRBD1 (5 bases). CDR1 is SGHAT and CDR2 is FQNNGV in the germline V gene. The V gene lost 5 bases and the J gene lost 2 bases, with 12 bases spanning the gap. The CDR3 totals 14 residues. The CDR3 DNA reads TGTGCCAGCAGCCCGACAGCAACTAACACTGAAGCTTTCTTT. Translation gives CASSPTATNTEAFF. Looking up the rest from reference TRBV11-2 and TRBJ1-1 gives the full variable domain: EAGVAQSPRYKIIEKRQSVAFWCNPISGHATLYWYQQILGQGPKLLIQFQNNGVVDDSQLPKDRFSAERLKGVDSTLKIQPAKLEDSAVYLCASSPTATNTEAFFGQGTRLTVV.

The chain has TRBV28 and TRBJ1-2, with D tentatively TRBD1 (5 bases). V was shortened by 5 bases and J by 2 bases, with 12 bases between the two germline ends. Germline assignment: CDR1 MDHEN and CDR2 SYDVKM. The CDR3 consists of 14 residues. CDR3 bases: TGTGCCAGCAGTCTCCCGGGACGGAACTATGGCTACACCTTC. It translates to CASSLPGRNYGYTF.

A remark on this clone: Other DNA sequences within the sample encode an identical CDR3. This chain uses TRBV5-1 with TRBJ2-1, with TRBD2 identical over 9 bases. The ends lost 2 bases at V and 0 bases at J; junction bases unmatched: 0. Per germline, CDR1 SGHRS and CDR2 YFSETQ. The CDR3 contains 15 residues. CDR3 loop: CASSFSGSSYNEQFF. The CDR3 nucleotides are TGCGCCAGCAGCTTTAGCGGGAGCTCCTACAATGAGCAGTTCTTC. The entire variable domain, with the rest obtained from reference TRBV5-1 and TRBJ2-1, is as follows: KAGVTQTPRYLIKTRGQQVTLSCSPISGHRSVSWYQQTPGQGLQFLFEYFSETQRNKGNFPGRFSGRQFSNSRSEMNVSTLELGDSALYLCASSFSGSSYNEQFFGPGTRLTVL.

The CDR3 loop is CASSLSPGLNYGYTF. The DNA for the CDR3 is TGTGCCAGCAGTTTATCGCCAGGTCTTAACTATGGCTACACCTTC. This chain uses TRBV28 with TRBJ1-2; D remains unclear. The germline V gene has CDR1 MDHEN and CDR2 SYDVKM. This CDR3 is 15 amino acids long. Trimming stripped 1 base from V and 1 base from J, with 10 bases between.

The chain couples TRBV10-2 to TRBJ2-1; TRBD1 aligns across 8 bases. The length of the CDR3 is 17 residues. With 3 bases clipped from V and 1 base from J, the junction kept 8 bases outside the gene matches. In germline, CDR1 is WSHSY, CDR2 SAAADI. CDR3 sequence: CASSDPFTGGSYNEQFF. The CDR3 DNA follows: TGCGCCAGCAGTGACCCCTTTACAGGGGGTTCCTACAATGAGCAGTTCTTC.

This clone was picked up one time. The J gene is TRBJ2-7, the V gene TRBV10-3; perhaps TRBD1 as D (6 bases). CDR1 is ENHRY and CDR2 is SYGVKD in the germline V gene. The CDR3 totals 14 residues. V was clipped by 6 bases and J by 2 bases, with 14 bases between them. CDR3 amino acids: CAISLPDSTYEQYF. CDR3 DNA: TGTGCCATCAGCCTACCGGACAGCACCTACGAGCAGTACTTC.

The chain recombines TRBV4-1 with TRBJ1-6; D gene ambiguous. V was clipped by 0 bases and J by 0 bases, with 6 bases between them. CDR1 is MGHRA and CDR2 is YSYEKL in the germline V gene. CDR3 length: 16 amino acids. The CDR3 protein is CASSQDWSSYNSPLHF. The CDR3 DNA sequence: TGCGCCAGCAGCCAAGATTGGAGCTCCTATAATTCACCCCTCCACTTT.

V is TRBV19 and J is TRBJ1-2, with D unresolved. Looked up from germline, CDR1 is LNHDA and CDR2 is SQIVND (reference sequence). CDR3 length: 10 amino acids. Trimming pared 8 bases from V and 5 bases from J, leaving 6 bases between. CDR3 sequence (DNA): TGTGCCAGTTTGTCGTATGGCTACACCTTC. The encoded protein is CASLSYGYTF.

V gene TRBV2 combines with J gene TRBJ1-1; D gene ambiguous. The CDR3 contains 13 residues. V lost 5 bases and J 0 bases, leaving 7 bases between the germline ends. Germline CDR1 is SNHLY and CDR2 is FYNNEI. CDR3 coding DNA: TGTGCCAGCAGTCAGACTCTGAACACTGAAGCTTTCTTT. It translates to CASSQTLNTEAFF.

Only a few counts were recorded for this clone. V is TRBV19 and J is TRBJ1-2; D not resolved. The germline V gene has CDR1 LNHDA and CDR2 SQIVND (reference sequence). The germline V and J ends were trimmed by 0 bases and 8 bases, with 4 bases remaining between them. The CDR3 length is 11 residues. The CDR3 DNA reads TGTGCCAGTAGTATAGAGGAAGGCTACACCTTC. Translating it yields CASSIEEGYTF.

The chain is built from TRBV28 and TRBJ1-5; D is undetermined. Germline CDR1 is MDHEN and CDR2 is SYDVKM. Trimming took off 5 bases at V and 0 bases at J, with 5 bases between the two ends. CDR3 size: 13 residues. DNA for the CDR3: TGTGCCAGCAGTACGGGTAGCAATCAGCCCCAGCATTTT. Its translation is CASSTGSNQPQHF.

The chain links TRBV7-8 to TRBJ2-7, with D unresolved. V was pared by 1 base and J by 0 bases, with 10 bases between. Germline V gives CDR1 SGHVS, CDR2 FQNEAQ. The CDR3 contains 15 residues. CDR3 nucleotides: TGTGCCAGCAGCTTAGAGGCCAGGAGCTCCTACGAGCAGTACTTC. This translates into CASSLEARSSYEQYF.

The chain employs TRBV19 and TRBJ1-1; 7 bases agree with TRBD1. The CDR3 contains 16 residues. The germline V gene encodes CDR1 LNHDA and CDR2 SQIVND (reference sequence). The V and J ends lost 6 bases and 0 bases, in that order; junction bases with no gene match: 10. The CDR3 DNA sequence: TGTGCCAGTAGACCTGGGATCAGGGGGATGAACACTGAAGCTTTCTTT. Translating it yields CASRPGIRGMNTEAFF.

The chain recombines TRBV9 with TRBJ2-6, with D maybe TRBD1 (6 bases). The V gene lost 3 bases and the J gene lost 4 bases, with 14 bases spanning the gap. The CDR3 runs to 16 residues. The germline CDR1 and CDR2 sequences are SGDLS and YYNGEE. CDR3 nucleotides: TGTGCCAGCAGCGCCCACTCAGGGGCCGGGGCCAACGTCCTGACTTTC. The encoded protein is CASSAHSGAGANVLTF. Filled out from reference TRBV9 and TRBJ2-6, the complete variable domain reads DSGVTQTPKHLITATGQRVTLRCSPRSGDLSVYWYQQSLDQGLQFLIQYYNGEERAKGNILERFSAQQFPDLHSELNLSSLELGDSALYFCASSAHSGAGANVLTFGAGSRLTVL.

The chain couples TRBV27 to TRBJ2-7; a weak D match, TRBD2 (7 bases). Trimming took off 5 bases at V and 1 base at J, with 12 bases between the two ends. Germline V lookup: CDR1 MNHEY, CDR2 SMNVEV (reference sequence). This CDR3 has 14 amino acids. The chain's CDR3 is CASSPGGLSYEQYV. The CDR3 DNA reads TGTGCCAGCAGTCCCGGGGGGCTGTCCTACGAGCAGTACGTC.

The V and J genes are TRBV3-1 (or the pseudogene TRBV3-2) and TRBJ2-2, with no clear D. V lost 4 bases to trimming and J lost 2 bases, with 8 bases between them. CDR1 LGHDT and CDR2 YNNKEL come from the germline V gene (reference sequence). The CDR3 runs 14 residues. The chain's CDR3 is CASSLRSNTGELFF. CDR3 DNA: TGTGCCAGCAGCCTCCGGAGTAACACCGGGGAGCTGTTTTTT.